Each of the 4 T cell receptor beta chains below was sequenced from the same sample in a study of blood T cell repertoires in COVID-19. Some clones are missing from TCRdb's copy, which holds only in-frame ones; the method was immunoSEQ multiplex PCR. Altogether roughly 50,000 clones are present, about 91% being singletons, with the ten largest covering roughly 6.5%. Sequencing used peripheral blood. The receptors here all came from a man in his forties or fifties with active COVID-19.

The V gene is TRBV3-1 (or the pseudogene TRBV3-2), the J gene TRBJ2-1; the D gene is possibly TRBD2 (5 bases). The V end lost 3 bases, the J end lost 3 bases, and 9 bases lay between the germline ends. The germline V gene has CDR1 LGHDT and CDR2 YNNKEL (reference sequence). There are 14 residues in the CDR3. CDR3 DNA: TGTGCCAGCAGCCACGGGAATAACTACAATGAGCAGTTCTTC. It specifies CASSHGNNYNEQFF.

This chain connects TRBV10-2 to TRBJ1-1; a weak D match, TRBD1 (5 bases). The CDR3 contains 15 residues. Germline V gene sequence: CDR1 WSHSY, CDR2 SAAADI. Trimming removed 0 bases from V and 4 bases from J, with 12 bases in between. Here the CDR3 DNA reads TGCGCCAGCAGTGAGTCGGGGCGGGGTAGCACTGAAGCTTTCTTT. Its translation: CASSESGRGSTEAFF.

This chain joins TRBV11-2 and TRBJ2-1, with TRBD1 as a possible D gene (6 bases). V lost 1 base and J 7 bases, leaving 23 bases between the germline ends. Germline V gene lookup returns CDR1 SGHAT and CDR2 FQNNGV. The CDR3 consists of 18 residues. CDR3 bases: TGTGCCAGCAGCTTAGCCCCCCCCCGACAGGCAACTAGGAATGAGCAGTTCTTC. This encodes CASSLAPPRQATRNEQFF.

The V gene is TRBV5-1, the J gene TRBJ2-1, with D perhaps TRBD2 (5 bases). Trimming shortened V by 2 bases and J by 4 bases, and 10 bases separated the two germline ends. The CDR3 extends over 14 amino acids. CDR1 and CDR2 (germline): SGHRS, YFSETQ. CDR3 residues: CASSLRTGYNEQFF. The CDR3 DNA sequence: TGCGCCAGCAGCTTAAGGACTGGATACAATGAGCAGTTCTTC.